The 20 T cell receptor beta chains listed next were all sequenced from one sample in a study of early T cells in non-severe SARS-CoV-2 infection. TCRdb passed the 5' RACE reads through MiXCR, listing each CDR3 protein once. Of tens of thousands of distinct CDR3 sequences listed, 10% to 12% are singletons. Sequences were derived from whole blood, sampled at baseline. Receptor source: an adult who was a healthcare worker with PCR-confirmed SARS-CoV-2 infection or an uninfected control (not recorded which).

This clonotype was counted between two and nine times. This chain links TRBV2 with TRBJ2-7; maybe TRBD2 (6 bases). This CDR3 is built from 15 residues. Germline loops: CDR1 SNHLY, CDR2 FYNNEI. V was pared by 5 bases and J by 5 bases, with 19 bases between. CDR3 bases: TGTGCCAGCAGTACGACGGGACTCCCCACGCACGAGCAGTACTTC. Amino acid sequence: CASSTTGLPTHEQYF.

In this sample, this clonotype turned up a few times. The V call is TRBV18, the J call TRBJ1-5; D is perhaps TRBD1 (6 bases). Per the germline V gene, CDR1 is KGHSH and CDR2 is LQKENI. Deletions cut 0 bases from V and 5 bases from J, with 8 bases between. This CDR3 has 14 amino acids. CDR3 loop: CASSPPRGHQPQHF. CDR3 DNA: TGTGCCAGCTCACCACCTCGGGGGCATCAGCCCCAGCATTTT.

This CDR3 is CASSPPGLNEKLFF. The CDR3 bases are TGTGCCAGCAGCCCTCCGGGACTTAATGAAAAACTGTTTTTT. The V and J genes are TRBV7-8 and TRBJ1-4; D possibly corresponds to TRBD1 (5 bases). Germline loops: CDR1 SGHVS, CDR2 FQNEAQ. This CDR3 has 14 amino acids. The V gene lost 5 bases and the J gene lost 4 bases, with 11 bases spanning the gap.

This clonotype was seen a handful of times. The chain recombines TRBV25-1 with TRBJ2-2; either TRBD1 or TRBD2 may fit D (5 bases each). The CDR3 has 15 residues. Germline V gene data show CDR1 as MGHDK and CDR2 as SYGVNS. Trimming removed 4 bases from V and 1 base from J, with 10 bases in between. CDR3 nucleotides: TGTGCCAGCAGTGGGGGACGACAGAACACCGGGGAGCTGTTTTTT. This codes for CASSGGRQNTGELFF.

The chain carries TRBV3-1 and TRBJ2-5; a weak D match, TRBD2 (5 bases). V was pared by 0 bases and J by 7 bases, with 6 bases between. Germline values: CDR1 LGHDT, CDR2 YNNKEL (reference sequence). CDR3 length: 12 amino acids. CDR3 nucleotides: TGTGCCAGCAGCCAAGACCGGGGGACCCAGTACTTC. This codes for CASSQDRGTQYF.

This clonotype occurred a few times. The chain's CDR3 is CASSYSKREGGYTF. DNA for the CDR3: TGTGCCAGCAGTTACTCGAAACGGGAAGGAGGCTACACCTTC. The chain uses TRBV6-2 or TRBV6-3 and TRBJ1-2; D uncertain. From germline, CDR1 is MNHEY and CDR2 SVGEGT. This CDR3 contains 14 residues. Between the trimmed V and J ends, which lost 0 bases and 8 bases, there was a span of 13 bases.

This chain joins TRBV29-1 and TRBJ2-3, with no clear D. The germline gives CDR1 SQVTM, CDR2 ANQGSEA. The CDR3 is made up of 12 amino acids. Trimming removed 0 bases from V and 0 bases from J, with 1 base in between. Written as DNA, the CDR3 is TGCAGCGTTGAAGAGAGCACAGATACGCAGTATTTT. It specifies CSVEESTDTQYF.

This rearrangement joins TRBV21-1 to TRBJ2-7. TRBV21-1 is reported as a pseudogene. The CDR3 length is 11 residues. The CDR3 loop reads CASSPTQWQYF. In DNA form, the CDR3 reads TGTGCCAGCAGCCCGACCCAGTGGCAGTACTTC.

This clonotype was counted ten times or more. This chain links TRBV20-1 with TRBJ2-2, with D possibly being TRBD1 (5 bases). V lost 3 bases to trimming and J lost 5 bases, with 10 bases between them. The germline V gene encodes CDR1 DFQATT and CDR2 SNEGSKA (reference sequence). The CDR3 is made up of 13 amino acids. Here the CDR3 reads CSARSQGTGELFF. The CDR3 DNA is TGCAGTGCTAGGTCCCAGGGAACCGGGGAGCTGTTTTTT.

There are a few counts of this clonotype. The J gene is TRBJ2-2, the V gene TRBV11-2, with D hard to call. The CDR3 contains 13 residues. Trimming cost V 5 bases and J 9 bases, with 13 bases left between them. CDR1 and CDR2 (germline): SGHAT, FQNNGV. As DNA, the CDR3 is TGTGCCAGCAGCCCCAGACCCAGCCGGGAGCTGTTTTTT. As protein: CASSPRPSRELFF.

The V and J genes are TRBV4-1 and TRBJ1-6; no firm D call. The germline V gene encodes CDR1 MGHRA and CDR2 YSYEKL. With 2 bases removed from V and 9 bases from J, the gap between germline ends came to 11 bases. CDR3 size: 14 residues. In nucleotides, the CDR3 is TGCGCCAGCAGCCAATTGGCAGGTGTTTCACCCCTCCACTTT. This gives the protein CASSQLAGVSPLHF.

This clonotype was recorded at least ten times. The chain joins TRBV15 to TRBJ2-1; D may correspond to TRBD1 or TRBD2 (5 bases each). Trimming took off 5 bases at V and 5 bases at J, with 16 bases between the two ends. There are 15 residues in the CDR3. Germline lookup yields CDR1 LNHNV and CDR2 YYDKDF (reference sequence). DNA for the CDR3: TGTGCCACCAGCCCCGGGACGGGGAAAAACAATGAGCAGTTCTTC. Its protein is CATSPGTGKNNEQFF.

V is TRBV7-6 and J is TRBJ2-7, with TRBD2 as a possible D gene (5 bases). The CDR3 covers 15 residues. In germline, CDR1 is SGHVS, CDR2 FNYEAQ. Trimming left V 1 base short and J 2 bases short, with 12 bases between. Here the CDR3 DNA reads TGTGCCAGCAGCTTAGGCGGACTTCCGACCTACGAGCAGTACTTC. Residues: CASSLGGLPTYEQYF.

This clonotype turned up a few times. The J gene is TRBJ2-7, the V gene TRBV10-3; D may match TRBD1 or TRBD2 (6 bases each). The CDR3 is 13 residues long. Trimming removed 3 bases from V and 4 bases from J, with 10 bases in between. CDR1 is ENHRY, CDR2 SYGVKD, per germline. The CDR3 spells CAISDQGRYEQYF. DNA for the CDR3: TGTGCCATCAGTGATCAGGGGAGGTACGAGCAGTACTTC.

The CDR3 nucleotides read TGTGCCAGCGGATTATTCCAGGGCACTGAAGCTTTCTTT. Translated: CASGLFQGTEAFF. This chain joins TRBV7-3 and TRBJ1-1; D possibly corresponds to TRBD1 (5 bases). With 8 bases removed from V and 4 bases from J, the gap between germline ends came to 14 bases. Germline CDR1 reads SGHTA; CDR2 reads FQGTGA. The CDR3 is made up of 13 amino acids.

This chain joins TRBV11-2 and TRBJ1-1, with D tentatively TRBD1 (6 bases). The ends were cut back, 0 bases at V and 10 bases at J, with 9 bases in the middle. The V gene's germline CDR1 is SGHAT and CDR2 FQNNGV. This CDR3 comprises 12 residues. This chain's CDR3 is CASSLEGRGAFF. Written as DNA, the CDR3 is TGTGCCAGCAGCTTAGAGGGCAGGGGAGCTTTCTTT.

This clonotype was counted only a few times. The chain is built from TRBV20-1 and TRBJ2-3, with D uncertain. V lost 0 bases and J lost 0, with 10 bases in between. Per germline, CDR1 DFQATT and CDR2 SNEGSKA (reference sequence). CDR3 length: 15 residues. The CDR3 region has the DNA TGCAGTGCTAGAGATCCCCAGCGCAGCACAGATACGCAGTATTTT. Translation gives CSARDPQRSTDTQYF.

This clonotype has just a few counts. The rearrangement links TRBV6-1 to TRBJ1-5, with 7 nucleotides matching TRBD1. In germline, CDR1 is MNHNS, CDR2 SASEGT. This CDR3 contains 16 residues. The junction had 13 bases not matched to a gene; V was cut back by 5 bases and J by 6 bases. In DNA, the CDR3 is TGTGCCAGCAGTCAGGGGACAGCCGCCGGCAGTCAGCCCCAGCATTTT. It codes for CASSQGTAAGSQPQHF.

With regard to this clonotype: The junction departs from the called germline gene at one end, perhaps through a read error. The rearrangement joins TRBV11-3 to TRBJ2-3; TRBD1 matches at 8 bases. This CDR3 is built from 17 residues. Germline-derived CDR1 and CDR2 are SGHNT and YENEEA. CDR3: CTSSLGDRTYPSDTQYF. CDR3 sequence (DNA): TGTACCAGCAGCTTAGGGGACAGGACCTACCCTTCAGATACGCAGTATTTT.

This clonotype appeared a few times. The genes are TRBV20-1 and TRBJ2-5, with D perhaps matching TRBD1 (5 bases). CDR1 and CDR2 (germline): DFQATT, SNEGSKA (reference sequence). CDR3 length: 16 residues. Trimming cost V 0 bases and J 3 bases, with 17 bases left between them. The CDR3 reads CSARDLVGDIKETQYF. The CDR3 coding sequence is TGCAGTGCTAGAGATCTCGTAGGGGATATAAAAGAGACCCAGTACTTC.